This T cell receptor (beta chain) is drawn from a study of shared clonotypes between healthy human individuals. Whole-study context: For every donor, three CD4 naive, three CD4 memory, two CD8 naive and one CD8 memory plates were used. Findings and caveats of the study: Memory subsets generally showed smaller estimated richness than naive subsets did. The generation probabilities recorded for non-shared clonotypes fell below those of clonotypes shared by all four donors.

In the case of this clone: Its cognate antigen is unknown.

V lost 6 bases and J lost 4, with 13 bases in between. CDR1 and CDR2 (germline): MDHEN, SYDVKM. This CDR3 is built from 14 residues. Naive CD8 cells were CD45RO-negative, positively selected for CCR7, excluding terminally differentiated effector memory CD45RA+ cells. Evenly divided among several immunoSEQ plates was the genomic DNA of each subset. Clones were read by immunoSEQ multiplex PCR, and TCRdb kept only the in-frame ones, dropping some. The sample contains about 2 million clones, approximately 94% of which appear only once. The source is a man aged 18-30 years in good health. The material sequenced was naive CD8+ T cells sorted from blood. The V and J genes are TRBV28 and TRBJ1-5, with D unresolved. CDR3 DNA: TGTGCCAGCAGCCCGACGGACGGGAATCAGCCCCAGCATTTT. This translates into CASSPTDGNQPQHF.